The TCR beta chain described here comes from a study of T-cell memory formation after mild COVID-19. Study-wide context: TCR clustering was largely donor specific.

Study observations and caveats: Second-wave clones with a day 37 peak had unconfirmed SARS-CoV-2 specificity. Pre-infection memory carried some responding clones, suggesting that cross-reactive memory joined.

V lost 0 bases and J 10 bases, leaving 7 bases between the germline ends. Germline CDR1 reads SGDLS; CDR2 reads YYNGEE. This CDR3 region has 12 residues. Each CDR3 protein gets one entry after TCRdb re-called the 5' RACE reads with MiXCR. The data show 150,000 to 200,000 distinct CDR3 sequences, with over 20% seen just once and about 21% held by the top ten. On this clonotype: Antigen unknown.

The chain carries TRBV9 and TRBJ2-2; D uncertain. What was sequenced was PBMCs or a T cell subset sorted from them (not recorded which). The receptor comes from an adult woman who had mild COVID-19 (a few samples of this study predate the infection). Cell type and time point are not known. The CDR3 protein is CASSVEGVELFF. The CDR3 nucleotides are TGTGCCAGCAGCGTAGAGGGCGTGGAGCTGTTTTTT.